The T cell receptor beta chain under discussion was sequenced for a study of early T cells in non-severe SARS-CoV-2 infection. Study-wide background: Sequencing of bulk RNA from unsorted whole blood was done, without chain pairing.

Separate cDNA molecules each had unique molecular identifiers attached to them. TCRdb re-analysed the 5' RACE reads in MiXCR, keeping a single row per CDR3 protein. This sample has 100,000 to 130,000 distinct CDR3 sequences, with 12% found just once. Of note for this clonotype: The antigen remains unidentified.

CDR3 length: 18 residues. Trimming took off 0 bases at V and 4 bases at J, with 21 bases between the two ends. CDR1 is MGHRA and CDR2 is YSYEKL in the germline V gene. Study-wide findings and caveats: Matching with VDJdb favored anti-spike CD8 responses (missing private and CD4 specificities).

This TCR came from an adult who was a healthcare worker with PCR-confirmed SARS-CoV-2 infection or an uninfected control (not recorded which). The sample consisted of whole blood. This rearrangement joins TRBV4-1 to TRBJ1-2; D is perhaps TRBD1 (5 bases). CDR3: CASSQEDLGARAAYGYTF. CDR3 sequence (DNA): TGCGCCAGCAGCCAAGAAGACCTAGGCGCCAGGGCCGCCTATGGCTACACCTTC.